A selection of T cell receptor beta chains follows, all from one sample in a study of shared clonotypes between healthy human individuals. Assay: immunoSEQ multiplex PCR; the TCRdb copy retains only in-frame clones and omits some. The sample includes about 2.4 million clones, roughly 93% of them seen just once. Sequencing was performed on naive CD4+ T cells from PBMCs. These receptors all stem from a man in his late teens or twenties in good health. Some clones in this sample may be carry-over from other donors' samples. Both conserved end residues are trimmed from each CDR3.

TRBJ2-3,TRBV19,AVGQGVHTDTQY
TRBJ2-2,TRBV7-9,ASSTRGDTGELF
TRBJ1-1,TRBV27,ASSFRQGAWGTEAF
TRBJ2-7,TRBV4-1,ASSLTSGSSYEQY
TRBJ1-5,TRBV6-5,ASSPGRAGVAPQH
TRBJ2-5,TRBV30,AWSESNPGAQY
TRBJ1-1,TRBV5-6,ASRKTVRTEAF
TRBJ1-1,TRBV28,ASRPPMGTEAF
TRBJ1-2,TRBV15,ATSSGDRYGYT
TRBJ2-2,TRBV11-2,ASSVLADGELF
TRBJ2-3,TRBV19,ASSTRLRTDTQY
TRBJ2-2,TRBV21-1,ASSKGDRGSPNTGELF
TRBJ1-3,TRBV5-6,ASSLVSATAGNTIY
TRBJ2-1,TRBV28,ASRTAENEQF
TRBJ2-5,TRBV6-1,ASSEGPLSRTQY
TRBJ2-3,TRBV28,ASSTQGQLDTQY
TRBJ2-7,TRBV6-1,ASSARTGVSHEQY
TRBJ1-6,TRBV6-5,ASSLTSRSPLH
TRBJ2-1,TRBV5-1,ASSSGGLAGNNEQF
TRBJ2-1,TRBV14,ASSQNTGLAGAVEQF
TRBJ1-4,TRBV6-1,ASSESRYLEVVREKLF
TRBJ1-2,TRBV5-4,ASSLADRYSFGYT
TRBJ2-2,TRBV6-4,ASSDWASGRTGELF
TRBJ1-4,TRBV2,ASSVSRTANEKLF
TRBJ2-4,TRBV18,ASSPLSASGRAVVAKNIQY
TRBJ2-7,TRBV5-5,ASSLAGGGTYEQY
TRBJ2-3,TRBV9,ASSVVAVSTDTQY
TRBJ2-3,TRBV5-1,ASSLGLAGDTDTQY
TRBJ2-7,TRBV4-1,ASSGPAGRAPYEQY